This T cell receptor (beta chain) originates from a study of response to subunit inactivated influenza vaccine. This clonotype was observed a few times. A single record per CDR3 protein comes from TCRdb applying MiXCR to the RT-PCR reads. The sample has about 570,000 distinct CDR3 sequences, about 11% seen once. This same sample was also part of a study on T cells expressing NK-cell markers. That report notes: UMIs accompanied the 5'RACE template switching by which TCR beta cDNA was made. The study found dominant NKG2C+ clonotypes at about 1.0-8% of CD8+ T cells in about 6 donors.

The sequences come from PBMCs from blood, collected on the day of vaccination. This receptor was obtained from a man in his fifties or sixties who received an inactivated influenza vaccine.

CDR3 nucleotide sequence: TGTGCCAGCAGGCTCCTTTCAGGGGCCGCGCCTTTCTTT. This gives the protein CASRLLSGAAPFF. This chain uses TRBV12-3 or TRBV12-4 with TRBJ1-1, with a weak D call TRBD1 (6 bases). Trimming left V 6 bases short and J 12 bases short, with 20 bases between. The CDR3 loop spans 13 amino acids.